Included here is one T cell receptor beta chain sequence, with context. These data come from a study of blood T cell repertoires in COVID-19. Living in 24 US areas, the participants were between about 18 and 90 years of age. Donors were grouped by their self-reported clinical history. Symptom resolution, clearance, or two negative PCRs marked the recovered donors of Cohort 3. TCRdb's table, derived via immunoSEQ multiplex PCR, lists solely in-frame clones and lacks some. Of under 200,000 clones in the sample, roughly 82% were seen once. The V end was cut by 7 bases, the J end by 9 bases, with 13 bases between. The CDR3 is made up of 12 amino acids. CDR1 is LNHDA, CDR2 SQIVND, per germline (reference sequence).

The sequenced material came from PBMCs or T cells enriched from blood (not recorded which). The sequence was collected from a man aged 45-60 years who had recovered from COVID-19. The chain is built from TRBV19 and TRBJ2-1; D is uncertain. The DNA for the CDR3 is TGTGCCAGTAAAGCCCAGGTTACTGAGCAGTTCTTC. Translating gives CASKAQVTEQFF. The full variable domain, rest sourced from reference TRBV19 and TRBJ2-1, is DGGITQSPKYLFRKEGQNVTLSCEQNLNHDAMYWYRQDPGQGLRLIYYSQIVNDFQKGDIAEGYSVSREKKESFPLTVTSAQKNPTAFYLCASKAQVTEQFFGPGTRLTVL.